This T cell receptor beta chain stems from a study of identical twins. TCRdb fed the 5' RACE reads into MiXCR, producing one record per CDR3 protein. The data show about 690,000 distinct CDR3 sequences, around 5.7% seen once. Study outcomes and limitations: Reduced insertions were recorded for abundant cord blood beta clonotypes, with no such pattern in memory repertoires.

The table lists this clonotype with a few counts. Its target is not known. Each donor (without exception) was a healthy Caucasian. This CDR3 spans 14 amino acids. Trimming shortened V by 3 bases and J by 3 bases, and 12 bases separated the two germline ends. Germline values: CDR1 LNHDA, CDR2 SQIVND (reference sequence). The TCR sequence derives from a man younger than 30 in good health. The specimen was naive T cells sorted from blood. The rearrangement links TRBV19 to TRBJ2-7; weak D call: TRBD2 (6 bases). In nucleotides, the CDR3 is TGTGCCAGTAGTATTTCAGGGACTTACTACGAGCAGTACTTC. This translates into CASSISGTYYEQYF.